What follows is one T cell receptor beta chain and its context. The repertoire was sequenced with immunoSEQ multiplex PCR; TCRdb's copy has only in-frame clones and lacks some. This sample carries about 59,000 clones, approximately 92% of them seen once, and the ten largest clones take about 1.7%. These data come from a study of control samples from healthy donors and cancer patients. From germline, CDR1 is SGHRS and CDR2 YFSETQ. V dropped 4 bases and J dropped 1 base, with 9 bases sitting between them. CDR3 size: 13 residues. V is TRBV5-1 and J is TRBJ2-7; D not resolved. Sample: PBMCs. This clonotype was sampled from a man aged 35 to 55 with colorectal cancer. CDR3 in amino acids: CASSITSSYEQYF. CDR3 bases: TGCGCCAGCAGCATCACCTCTTCCTACGAGCAGTACTTC.